The 14 T cell receptor beta chains presented below share a single source sample, sequenced in a study of cytomegalovirus exposure and HLA in healthy donors. PCR involved 60 Vbeta and 13 Jbeta primers. The table came from immunoSEQ multiplex PCR; TCRdb's copy has only in-frame clones and leaves some out. The top ten clones hold roughly 8% of a sample with more than 85,000 clones, almost 75% of them seen once. Sequencing was carried out using PBMCs. Receptors were obtained from a man aged 40-55 years in good health and CMV-seronegative.

This clone was counted ten times or more. This chain joins TRBV6-5 and TRBJ1-5, with D perhaps matching TRBD1 (6 bases). The CDR3 has 13 amino acids. Germline-derived CDR1 and CDR2 are MNHEY and SVGAGI. V was clipped by 5 bases and J by 4 bases, with 9 bases between them. CDR3 nucleotides: TGTGCCAGCAGTGGACAGCAAAATCAGCCCCAGCATTTT. Its protein is CASSGQQNQPQHF.

V usage is TRBV6-8 and J usage is TRBJ1-1; 7 positions agree with TRBD1. CDR3 length: 16 residues. The V gene's germline CDR1 is MNHGY and CDR2 SAAAGT. The trim removed 5 bases at V and 0 bases at J, leaving 9 bases unmatched. CDR3 region: CASSDGDSELNTEAFF. The CDR3 DNA is TGTGCCAGCAGTGACGGGGACAGCGAGTTGAACACTGAAGCTTTCTTT.

The chain joins TRBV6-5 to TRBJ2-3, with TRBD2 matching over 7 bases. With 5 bases clipped from V and 2 bases from J, the junction kept 4 bases outside the gene matches. The germline V gene encodes CDR1 MNHEY and CDR2 SVGAGI. The CDR3 is 14 amino acids. Here the CDR3 reads CASSPGLPTDTQYF. CDR3 in DNA: TGTGCCAGCAGTCCGGGACTACCCACAGATACGCAGTATTTT.

The chain is built from TRBV4-1 and TRBJ2-3; weak D call: TRBD2 (5 bases). V was cut by 0 bases and J by 0 bases, with 10 bases left in between. The CDR3 sequence is 16 residues long. Germline V gives CDR1 MGHRA, CDR2 YSYEKL. CDR3 in amino acids: CASSQDRGASTDTQYF. CDR3 sequence (DNA): TGCGCCAGCAGCCAAGATCGGGGTGCTAGCACAGATACGCAGTATTTT.

V gene TRBV5-5 combines with J gene TRBJ1-1; D possibly corresponds to TRBD1 (6 bases). V lost 1 base to trimming and J lost 0 bases, with 7 bases between them. The CDR3 sequence is 14 residues long. Germline values: CDR1 SGHKS, CDR2 YYEKEE (reference sequence). In DNA, the CDR3 is TGTGCCAGCAGCTTGACAGGGATGAACACTGAAGCTTTCTTT. This gives the protein CASSLTGMNTEAFF.

A single count supports this clone. This chain joins TRBV30 and TRBJ1-3; D gene ambiguous. The CDR3 extends over 14 amino acids. Trimming removed 2 bases at V and 3 bases at J, with 11 bases between. Per the germline V gene, CDR1 is GTSNPN and CDR2 is SVGIG (reference sequence). The CDR3 bases are TGTGCCTGGAGTACCAGGCGGGTTGGAAACACCATATATTTT. This gives the protein CAWSTRRVGNTIYF.

The chain employs TRBV11-3 and TRBJ2-5; D may be TRBD1 (6 bases). The CDR3 covers 15 residues. The V and J ends lost 1 base and 1 base respectively, with 10 bases between them. The germline V gene encodes CDR1 SGHNT and CDR2 YENEEA. The CDR3 bases are TGTGCCAGCAGCTTAGGTAGAGGGGGCCAAGAGACCCAGTACTTC. This translates into CASSLGRGGQETQYF.

This sequence joins TRBV11-2 and TRBJ1-4; 8 bases fit TRBD1. J was trimmed by 8 bases and V by 7 bases; bases with no gene match: 9. The CDR3 covers 14 residues. The germline gives CDR1 SGHAT, CDR2 FQNNGV. CDR3 DNA sequence: TGTGCCAGCACCAGGACAGGGTCCGGAGAAAAACTGTTTTTT. Translation: CASTRTGSGEKLFF. Full variable domain (missing parts from reference TRBV11-2 and TRBJ1-4): EAGVAQSPRYKIIEKRQSVAFWCNPISGHATLYWYQQILGQGPKLLIQFQNNGVVDDSQLPKDRFSAERLKGVDSTLKIQPAKLEDSAVYLCASTRTGSGEKLFFGSGTQLSVL.

The V and J genes are TRBV19 and TRBJ2-3; tentatively, D is TRBD2 (6 bases). V shed 6 bases and J shed 0 bases, with 10 bases lying between them. Per the germline V gene, CDR1 is LNHDA and CDR2 is SQIVND (reference sequence). This CDR3 is built from 14 residues. The CDR3 DNA sequence: TGTGCCAGTAGGACGGACTACAGCACAGATACGCAGTATTTT. Its protein product is CASRTDYSTDTQYF.

This clone was recorded once. The V gene is TRBV2, the J gene TRBJ2-1; tentatively, D is TRBD1 (5 bases). V was cut by 6 bases and J by 0 bases, with 9 bases left in between. Germline CDR1 reads SNHLY; CDR2 reads FYNNEI. The CDR3 is made up of 14 amino acids. The CDR3 coding sequence is TGTGCCAGCAGGACAGAGAGCTCCTACAATGAGCAGTTCTTC. Translation gives CASRTESSYNEQFF.

This rearrangement joins TRBV15 to TRBJ1-5; D unclear. Germline-derived CDR1 and CDR2 are LNHNV and YYDKDF (reference sequence). V was trimmed by 8 bases and J by 5 bases, leaving 4 bases between them. CDR3 length: 10 amino acids. In DNA form, the CDR3 reads TGTGCCACCTTCGATCAGCCCCAGCATTTT. This translates into CATFDQPQHF.

V and J are TRBV7-6 and TRBJ2-3, with 8 bases identical to TRBD2. Germline V gene lookup returns CDR1 SGHVS and CDR2 FNYEAQ. This CDR3 has 15 residues. V lost 6 bases and J lost 3; bases outside the gene matches: 8. The CDR3, as DNA: TGTGCCAGCAGTCCAAGCGGGGGTATAACAGATACGCAGTATTTT. Its protein is CASSPSGGITDTQYF.

The chain recombines TRBV19 with TRBJ1-1; no clear D. The germline gives CDR1 LNHDA, CDR2 SQIVND (reference sequence). The CDR3 loop spans 14 amino acids. V gave up 4 bases and J gave up 5 bases, with 14 bases separating them. This CDR3 is CASSKAWAKTEAFF. CDR3 nucleotide sequence: TGTGCCAGTAGTAAAGCATGGGCGAAGACTGAAGCTTTCTTT.

The chain carries TRBV29-1 and TRBJ1-4, with D perhaps TRBD1 (5 bases). This CDR3 has 12 amino acids. The germline CDR1 and CDR2 sequences are SQVTM and ANQGSEA. V dropped 5 bases and J dropped 7 bases, with 11 bases sitting between them. The CDR3 protein is CSVWQGGEKLFF. As DNA, the CDR3 is TGCAGCGTTTGGCAGGGTGGTGAAAAACTGTTTTTT.